This entry features one T cell receptor beta chain sequence. The junction differs from germline at one of its ends, possibly a read error. This record belongs to a study of T cell responses to AZD1222 COVID-19 vaccine. The CDR3 is made up of 11 amino acids. The V gene's germline CDR1 is GTSNPN and CDR2 SVGIG (reference sequence). The assay was immunoSEQ multiplex PCR, and TCRdb's table has in-frame clones only and misses some. The profile shows 130,000 to 150,000 clones, approximately 89% of them singletons. This TCR came from an adult in good health. The V call is TRBV30, the J call TRBJ2-1, with 12 bases lining up with TRBD1. This material consisted of peripheral blood, taken on day 0 of AZD1222 vaccination. The CDR3 bases are TGTGCCTGGAGCCAGGGACAGGGGGCAATCTTC. Protein product: CAWSQGQGAIF. Based on the CDR3 plus reference TRBV30 and TRBJ2-1, the full variable domain is SQTIHQWPATLVQPVGSPLSLECTVEGTSNPNLYWYRQAAGRGLQLLFYSVGIGQISSEVPQNLSASRPQDRQFILSSKKLLLSDSGFYLCAWSQGQGAIFGPGTRLTVL.